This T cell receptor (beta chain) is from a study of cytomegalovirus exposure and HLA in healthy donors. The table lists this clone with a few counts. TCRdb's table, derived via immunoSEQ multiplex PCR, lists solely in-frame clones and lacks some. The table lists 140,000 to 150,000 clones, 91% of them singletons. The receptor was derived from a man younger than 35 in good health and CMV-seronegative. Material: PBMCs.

CDR3 loop: CASSRGSGGYTF. CDR3 nucleotides: TGTGCCAGCAGCCGAGGGTCGGGCGGCTACACCTTC. The V and J genes are TRBV5-6 and TRBJ1-2; no clear D. Per the germline V gene, CDR1 is SGHDT and CDR2 is YYEEEE. The CDR3 has 12 amino acids. The V and J ends lost 4 bases and 8 bases respectively, with 12 bases between them.